Listed here is a single TCR beta chain. Its antigen remains unidentified. The sample originates from a study of cytomegalovirus exposure and HLA in healthy donors. Regarding the study as a whole: Based on reports, TCR beta sequences accurately predicted HLA-A and HLA-B alleles for most subjects.

The PCR had 60 Vbeta and 13 Jbeta primers. The protocol was immunoSEQ multiplex PCR, while the TCRdb copy is restricted to in-frame clones and leaves out a portion. The table has approximately 150,000 clones, more than 75% seen once. The V end lost 5 bases, the J end lost 3 bases, and 14 bases lay between the germline ends. The CDR3 is 14 amino acids. Germline lookup yields CDR1 LNHNV and CDR2 YYDKDF (reference sequence). The donors gave bone marrow, and they were healthy. This receptor was taken from a man between 18 and 35 years old in good health and CMV-seropositive. Sequenced material: PBMCs. This sequence joins TRBV15 and TRBJ2-7, with D perhaps matching TRBD2 (5 bases). The DNA of the CDR3 is TGTGCCACCAGCCCGCGGACTGAAGACTACGAGCAGTACTTC. Translated, it gives CATSPRTEDYEQYF.